This is a list of T cell receptor beta chains from one sample in a study of CD8 T cells in ankylosing spondylitis. TCRdb fed the 5' RACE reads into MiXCR, producing one record per CDR3 protein. The sample lists about 540,000 distinct CDR3 sequences, approximately 12% seen once, with under 7.5% in the top ten. The sample was blood, either unsorted or a sorted T cell fraction (not recorded which). Receptor source: a male donor with ankylosing spondylitis. CDR3s include the opening cysteine and the closing phenylalanine or tryptophan. A D gene is named only where the DNA matches it firmly. The size entry is marked missing in some rows and otherwise reads once, few, many or a size class.

D gene	V gene	clone size	J gene	CDR3 DNA	CDR3 protein
.	TRBV11-2	.	TRBJ1-5	TGTGCCAGCAGCTTTGCGGAAAATCAGCCCCAGCATTTT	CASSFAENQPQHF
TRBD2	TRBV5-1	many	TRBJ2-1	TGCGCCAGCAGCCCACTAGCGGGAAAAGCCAATGAGCAGTTCTTC	CASSPLAGKANEQFF
TRBD2	TRBV18	.	TRBJ2-4	TGTGCCAGCTCACGGACTAGCGGCCAGGACATTCAGTACTTC	CASSRTSGQDIQYF
TRBD2	TRBV18	.	TRBJ2-3	TGTGCCAGCTCACTAAACCCTAGCGGGATTAGCACAGATACGCAGTATTTT	CASSLNPSGISTDTQYF
.	TRBV18	few	TRBJ1-4	TGTGCCAGCTCACTGAATACCGGGACCGGGACAACTAATGAAAAACTGTTTTTT	CASSLNTGTGTTNEKLFF
.	TRBV10-3	.	TRBJ1-2	TGTGCCATCAGCCGCGTACGGGGGGACTATGGCTACACCTTC	CAISRVRGDYGYTF
TRBD1	TRBV20-1	.	TRBJ1-5	TGCAGTGCTAGAGGTATGGACAGGGGTTTCCCCCGGCCCCAGCATTTT	CSARGMDRGFPRPQHF
TRBD1	TRBV11-2	few	TRBJ1-2	TGTGCCAGCAGCATTCGACAGGGGGGCTTCTATGGCTACACCTTC	CASSIRQGGFYGYTF
.	TRBV6-1	few	TRBJ1-5	TGTGCCAGCATGAGGACCGGGCCACAGCCCCAGCATTTT	CASMRTGPQPQHF
.	TRBV7-9	few	TRBJ1-6	TGTGCCAGCAGCAGAAGGGGAGGAGAAAAGTCACCCCTCCACTTT	CASSRRGGEKSPLHF
TRBD2	TRBV9	few	TRBJ2-1	TGTGCCAGCAGCGCAAGGACTAGCGGTGAGCAGTTCTTC	CASSARTSGEQFF
.	TRBV20-1	.	TRBJ1-6	TGCAGTGCTAGAGATCCACAGCCTGGGGATTCACCCCTCCACTTT	CSARDPQPGDSPLHF
TRBD1	TRBV5-1	many	TRBJ1-1	TGTGCCAGCAGTTCTCAGGGGGCCTCCACTGAAGCTTTCTTT	CASSSQGASTEAFF
TRBD1	TRBV7-2	.	TRBJ2-5	TGTGCCAGCAGCTCGACCACAGGGGGCGGGTTCGAGACCCAGTACTTC	CASSSTTGGGFETQYF
.	TRBV21-1	few	TRBJ2-2	TGTGCCAGGCCGACAGTGAACACCGGGGAGCTGTTTTTT	CARPTVNTGELFF
.	TRBV7-7	few	TRBJ2-2	TGTGCCAGCAGCCTGGGGCCAGATCTCGGGGAGCTGTTTTTT	CASSLGPDLGELFF
.	TRBV18	.	TRBJ1-2	TGTGCCAGCTCACCACCGGCGGCGGGATGGCTTTATGGCTACACCTTC	CASSPPAAGWLYGYTF
TRBD2	TRBV27	many	TRBJ2-1	TGTGCCAGCAGTTTATCACTAGCGGGAGGCTACAATGAGCAGTTCTTC	CASSLSLAGGYNEQFF
.	TRBV6-2/TRBV6-3	.	TRBJ2-7	TGTGCCAGCAGTTACTCGAACGGGGACGAGCAGTACTTC	CASSYSNGDEQYF
TRBD1	TRBV5-1	.	TRBJ2-1	TGCGCCAGCGGCTCAGGGGGACCCAGGAATGAGCAGTTCTTC	CASGSGGPRNEQFF
.	TRBV20-1	few	TRBJ1-2	TGCAGTGCTAGAGTTCCATCAAGAGGCTACACCTTC	CSARVPSRGYTF
TRBD1	TRBV3-1	few	TRBJ2-5	TGTGCCAGCAGCCAAGATAGGGGGCTAGCCCAGTACTTC	CASSQDRGLAQYF
TRBD2	TRBV11-2	few	TRBJ2-3	TGTGCCAGCAGCTATACCCCGACTAGCGGGAGGGCCCTGGCAGATACGCAGTATTTT	CASSYTPTSGRALADTQYF
TRBD2	TRBV12-5	few	TRBJ2-1	TGTGCTAGTGGTTCGATGGGACTAGCGGGAGAGGTGGGGGAGCAGTTCTTC	CASGSMGLAGEVGEQFF
.	TRBV5-1	few	TRBJ2-5	TGCGCCAGCAGCTTGGGAGACACTAGTTCAGAGACCCAGTACTTC	CASSLGDTSSETQYF
TRBD2	TRBV29-1	many	TRBJ2-2	TGCAGCGCCCTAGCGGGAGGGTTCACCGGGGAGCTGTTTTTT	CSALAGGFTGELFF
TRBD1	TRBV28	many	TRBJ1-5	TGTGCCAGCAGTTTATGGGGGCAGGGGGCTTTTCAGCCCCAGCATTTT	CASSLWGQGAFQPQHF
TRBD2	TRBV15	.	TRBJ2-3	TGTGCCACCAGCAGAGGGATAGCGGGACGGAACACAGATACGCAGTATTTT	CATSRGIAGRNTDTQYF
.	TRBV10-3	.	TRBJ2-2	TGTGCCATCAGTGAGTCGGAAAACACCGGGGAGCTGGTTTTT	CAISESENTGELVF
.	TRBV5-1	few	TRBJ2-3	TGCGCCAGCAGCTCCGGTATGACAGGATATCCCGATACGCAGTATTTT	CASSSGMTGYPDTQYF
.	TRBV25-1	many	TRBJ1-1	TGTGCCAGCAGGGTGACAGTGAACACTGAAGCTTTCTTT	CASRVTVNTEAFF
TRBD2	TRBV20-1	.	TRBJ2-3	TGCAGTGCTAGGGTAGCGGGGGGGGACAGCACAGATACGCAGTATTTT	CSARVAGGDSTDTQYF